The 17 T cell receptor beta chains below were found in one sample sequenced in a study of immune heterogeneity within non-small cell lung tumors. TCR beta CDR3 was amplified by multiplex PCR using 32 V and 13 J primers. Each CDR3 protein gets one entry after TCRdb re-called the multiplex PCR reads with MiXCR. Of 3,000 to 3,500 distinct CDR3 sequences in the sample, roughly 27% are singletons; the top ten hold around 9.3%. Template input, which was bulk tumor genomic DNA, totaled 450 to 600 ng per sample. Each primary tumor yielded several biopsies, collected far apart from one another at surgery. The patients were newly diagnosed with non-small cell lung cancer, had not been treated, and had curative surgery. Sequences were obtained from lung tumor tissue. The receptors stem from a man aged 55 to 70 with non-small cell lung cancer.

This clonotype was seen only a few times. The rearrangement joins TRBV5-5 to TRBJ2-1; TRBD2 matches at 9 bases. There are 14 residues in the CDR3. The germline V gene encodes CDR1 SGHKS and CDR2 YYEKEE (reference sequence). V lost 0 bases, J lost 10 bases, and 5 bases stayed unmatched. CDR3 DNA: TGTGCCAGCAGCTTGGCCTTAGCGGGAGCGGAGCAGTTCTTC. It yields the protein CASSLALAGAEQFF.

The V call is TRBV30, the J call TRBJ2-1, with 13 bases aligning to TRBD2. Germline loops: CDR1 GTSNPN, CDR2 SVGIG (reference sequence). V was clipped by 3 bases and J by 9 bases; unmatched bases: 5. CDR3 length equals 14 residues. As DNA, the CDR3 is TGTGCCTGGAGACCGGGACTAGCGGGACTTGAGCAGTTCTTC. The encoded protein is CAWRPGLAGLEQFF.

The chain employs TRBV9 and TRBJ2-1; TRBD2 is a possible D gene (5 bases). The CDR3 spans 15 residues. Trimming took 0 bases from V and 0 from J, leaving 7 bases between them. The germline V gene encodes CDR1 SGDLS and CDR2 YYNGEE. The chain's CDR3 is CASSVGAGSYNEQFF. The DNA for the CDR3 is TGTGCCAGCAGCGTAGGTGCGGGCTCCTACAATGAGCAGTTCTTC.

This clonotype was counted between two and nine times. The chain is built from TRBV24-1 and TRBJ2-3; 7 nucleotides align to TRBD1. CDR1 and CDR2 from the germline V gene are KGHDR and SFDVKD. This CDR3 has 15 residues. J gave up 1 base and V 6 bases, and 6 bases lay outside the gene matches. CDR3 DNA sequence: TGTGCCACCAGTCGGACAGGTATAGGCACAGATACGCAGTATTTT. It is translated as CATSRTGIGTDTQYF.

The CDR3 DNA is TGTGCCAGCAGTGAAGCTGGCCCGGAACCCGACACTGAAGCTTTCTTT. This translates into CASSEAGPEPDTEAFF. The chain combines TRBV6-1 with TRBJ1-1; D is uncertain. The germline V gene has CDR1 MNHNS and CDR2 SASEGT. Trimming cost V 0 bases and J 3 bases, with 14 bases left between them. This CDR3 has 16 amino acids.

As regards this clonotype: A much bigger clone sits one base away, suggesting this may be a read error. J is TRBJ1-5 and V is TRBV2, with 7 bases aligning to TRBD1. V was pared by 9 bases and J by 4 bases, with 6 bases of the junction left unmatched. Germline lookup yields CDR1 SNHLY and CDR2 FYNNEI. The CDR3 runs to 13 residues. This CDR3 reads CARSGQENQPQHF. The DNA for the CDR3 is TGTGCCAGGTCAGGACAGGAAAATCAGCCCCAGCATTTT.

The chain couples TRBV11-2 to TRBJ1-4, with D unclear. Germline lookup yields CDR1 SGHAT and CDR2 FQNNGV. V lost 7 bases to trimming and J lost 0 bases, with 12 bases between them. This CDR3 comprises 15 residues. In nucleotides, the CDR3 is TGTGCCAGCAAGGTGGGGAGCGCAACTAATGAAAAACTGTTTTTT. Protein sequence: CASKVGSATNEKLFF. The variable domain in full, completed from reference TRBV11-2 and TRBJ1-4, reads EAGVAQSPRYKIIEKRQSVAFWCNPISGHATLYWYQQILGQGPKLLIQFQNNGVVDDSQLPKDRFSAERLKGVDSTLKIQPAKLEDSAVYLCASKVGSATNEKLFFGSGTQLSVL.

The rearrangement links TRBV5-1 to TRBJ1-4; D may be TRBD1 (5 bases). The germline CDR1 and CDR2 sequences are SGHRS and YFSETQ. The length of the CDR3 is 15 residues. V was clipped by 0 bases and J by 3 bases, with 9 bases between them. The CDR3 DNA follows: TGCGCCAGCAGCTTGGATGGGGGGGCTAATGAAAAACTGTTTTTT. This gives the protein CASSLDGGANEKLFF.

The chain couples TRBV6-4 to TRBJ2-3; 9 positions match TRBD1. V dropped 6 bases and J dropped 1; count of bases not matched to a gene: 2. Germline CDR1 reads MRHNA; CDR2 reads SNTAGT. This CDR3 contains 14 residues. The DNA for the CDR3 is TGTGCCAGCAGGCGGGACAGGGGCACAGATACGCAGTATTTT. Translated, it gives CASRRDRGTDTQYF.

This clonotype is labeled medium-sized (0.01 to 0.1%). The rearrangement joins TRBV28 to TRBJ2-7, with TRBD2 matching 9 bases. J lost 1 base, V lost 5 bases, and 21 bases had no gene match. CDR1 is MDHEN and CDR2 is SYDVKM in the germline V gene. This CDR3 comprises 20 residues. The CDR3 DNA is TGTGCCAGCAGTCTTATTCTAGGGGTGGCGGGAGGGTCTTTATCCTACGAGCAGTACTTC. This translates into CASSLILGVAGGSLSYEQYF.

This clonotype showed up just once. DNA for the CDR3: TGTGCCAGCGTCGACAGGGCCCGATCGCGCAGCTCCTACGAGCAGTACTTC. Encoded protein: CASVDRARSRSSYEQYF. The chain combines TRBV6-2 or TRBV6-3 with TRBJ2-7, with 7 positions matching TRBD1. The CDR3 extends over 17 amino acids. The germline V gene has CDR1 MNHEY and CDR2 SVGEGT. Trimming cost V 8 bases and J 0 bases; bases outside gene matches: 16.

Points on this clonotype: One junction end does not reproduce the germline sequence, and a read error may be involved. The genes are TRBV5-8 and TRBJ1-1; 10 nucleotides match TRBD1. Per the germline V gene, CDR1 is SGHTS and CDR2 is YDEGEE. The CDR3 is made up of 15 amino acids. CDR3 in DNA: TGTGCCAGCAGCTTGGGGGACAGGGGAAACACTGAAGATTTCTTT. Its translation is CASSLGDRGNTEDFF.

The chain links TRBV20-1 to TRBJ1-2; tentatively, D is TRBD1 (5 bases). The germline V gene encodes CDR1 DFQATT and CDR2 SNEGSKA (reference sequence). CDR3 length: 13 residues. Trimming left V 6 bases short and J 3 bases short, with 14 bases between. CDR3 protein: CSAHGREDYGYTF. CDR3 DNA sequence: TGCAGTGCACACGGCAGGGAGGACTATGGCTACACCTTC.

This clonotype showed up just a few times. V usage is TRBV5-1 and J usage is TRBJ2-7; D remains ambiguous. The germline V and J ends were trimmed by 0 bases and 4 bases, with 11 bases remaining between them. The CDR3 covers 14 residues. Germline V lookup: CDR1 SGHRS, CDR2 YFSETQ. The CDR3 coding sequence is TGCGCCAGCAGCTTGGACGGAGTTGGGTACGAGCAGTACTTC. It yields the protein CASSLDGVGYEQYF.

This clonotype was seen once. A read error may explain this, as a much larger clone is one base away. The chain joins TRBV6-2 or TRBV6-3 to TRBJ2-3; no clear D. V lost 4 bases and J 4 bases, leaving 15 bases between the germline ends. Germline V CDR1 and CDR2: MNHEY, SVGEGT. CDR3 length: 15 amino acids. The CDR3 loop reads CASSFYSRPADTQYF. The DNA for the CDR3 is TGTGCCAGCAGTTTTTATAGCCGGCCCGCAGATACGCAGTATTTT.

Relative to its sample, this clonotype is medium-sized (0.01 to 0.1%). This sequence joins TRBV19 and TRBJ2-1, with 8 bases aligning to TRBD2. The J segment lost 5 bases and the V segment lost 4 bases, leaving 4 bases of the junction unmatched. The CDR3 extends over 14 amino acids. CDR1 is LNHDA and CDR2 is SQIVND in the germline V gene (reference sequence). The CDR3 sequence: CASSSGRMNNEQFF. CDR3 DNA sequence: TGTGCCAGTAGTAGCGGGAGGATGAACAATGAGCAGTTCTTC.

Sample share makes this clonotype medium-sized (0.01 to 0.1%). The chain is built from TRBV24-1 and TRBJ1-3; perhaps TRBD1 as D (5 bases). Trimming left V 6 bases short and J 2 bases short, with 10 bases between. The CDR3 contains 14 residues. Germline values: CDR1 KGHDR, CDR2 SFDVKD. The CDR3 DNA reads TGTGCCACCAGTCCCGACAGCACTGGAAACACCATATATTTT. It encodes CATSPDSTGNTIYF.